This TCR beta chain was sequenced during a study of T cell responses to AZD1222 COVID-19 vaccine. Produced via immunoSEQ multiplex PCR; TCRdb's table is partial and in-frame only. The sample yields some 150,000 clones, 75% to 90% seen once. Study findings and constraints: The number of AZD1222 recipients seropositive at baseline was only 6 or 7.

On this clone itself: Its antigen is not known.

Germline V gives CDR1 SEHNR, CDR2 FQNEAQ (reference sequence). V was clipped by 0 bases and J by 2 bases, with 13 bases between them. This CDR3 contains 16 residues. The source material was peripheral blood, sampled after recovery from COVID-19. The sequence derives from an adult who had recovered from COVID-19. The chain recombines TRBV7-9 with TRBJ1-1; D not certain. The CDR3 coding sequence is TGTGCCAGCAGCTTAGCGTCGGGAACTAGTAACACTGAAGCTTTCTTT. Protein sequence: CASSLASGTSNTEAFF.